These T cell receptor beta chains were read from a single sample in a study of OX40 agonist ivuxolimab in advanced cancers. Sequenced by immunoSEQ multiplex PCR; TCRdb stores in-frame clones only, minus some. The table shows under 90,000 clones, with roughly nine tenths occurring only once. This specimen consisted of CD4+ or CD8+ T cells sorted from blood, obtained in a trial of the OX40 agonist ivuxolimab. These receptor sequences come from an adult with an advanced solid tumor such as melanoma, head and neck, liver or kidney cancer. CDR3s include the opening cysteine and the closing phenylalanine or tryptophan. D genes are given only for firm matches. Some rows have no size entry. The others give once, few or many, or a class for an expanded clone.

v_call	clone_size	j_call	d_call	cdr3_aa	cdr3_nt
TRBV5-1	few	TRBJ1-5	.	CASSEGSDSNQPQHF	TGCGCCAGCAGCGAGGGGTCAGATAGCAATCAGCCCCAGCATTTT
TRBV7-6	.	TRBJ1-2	.	CASSLEDRGYGYTF	TGTGCCAGCAGCTTAGAGGACAGAGGCTATGGCTACACCTTC
TRBV27	.	TRBJ2-2	.	CASSLRAGRTTGELFF	TGTGCCAGCAGTTTAAGGGCGGGGCGAACTACCGGGGAGCTGTTTTTT
TRBV11-2	.	TRBJ2-6	.	CASSLAPSGANVLTF	TGTGCCAGCAGCTTAGCTCCCTCTGGGGCCAACGTCCTGACTTTC
TRBV11-2	.	TRBJ2-7	TRBD2	CASTRSSSGTYEQYF	TGTGCCAGCACCCGGTCGTCTAGCGGAACCTACGAGCAGTACTTC
TRBV6-5	.	TRBJ1-2	.	CASSQDYYGYTF	TGTGCCAGCAGTCAGGATTACTATGGCTACACCTTC
TRBV2	few	TRBJ1-2	TRBD1	CASSADREIVGTF	TGTGCCAGCAGTGCCGACAGGGAGATAGTAGGAACCTTC
TRBV5-1	.	TRBJ2-7	.	CASSPGGTDTYEQYF	TGCGCCAGCAGCCCCGGTGGCACCGACACCTACGAGCAGTACTTC
TRBV5-6	few	TRBJ2-4	.	CASSLSGGIQYF	TGTGCCAGCAGCTTGAGCGGTGGCATTCAGTACTTC
TRBV23-1	.	TRBJ1-1	.	CASSQRTPWLNTEAFF	TGCGCCAGCAGTCAACGAACTCCGTGGTTGAACACTGAAGCTTTCTTT
TRBV19	.	TRBJ1-5	.	CASSMGDRSNQPQHF	TGTGCCAGTAGTATGGGGGACCGGAGCAATCAGCCCCAGCATTTT
TRBV19	.	TRBJ1-5	.	CASSAGRGQPQHF	TGTGCCAGTAGCGCAGGGCGCGGTCAGCCCCAGCATTTT
TRBV7-2	few	TRBJ1-2	TRBD1	CASSSRTGGNYGYTF	TGTGCCAGCAGCTCCAGGACAGGGGGCAACTATGGCTACACCTTC
TRBV9	.	TRBJ2-1	.	CASTGSYNEQFF	TGTGCCAGCACCGGTTCCTACAATGAGCAGTTCTTC
TRBV2	.	TRBJ1-4	TRBD1	CASSGEMDRSRFF	TGTGCCAGCAGTGGGGAAATGGACAGGTCGCGGTTTTTT
TRBV14	.	TRBJ2-5	TRBD2	CASSQDWARASGTQYF	TGTGCCAGCAGCCAAGATTGGGCCAGAGCTAGCGGGACCCAGTACTTC
TRBV28	.	TRBJ1-2	.	CASSPIQGGDYGYTF	TGTGCCAGCAGCCCGATCCAGGGAGGGGACTATGGCTACACCTTC
TRBV5-1	.	TRBJ1-1	.	CASSFDPDTEAFF	TGCGCCAGCAGCTTCGACCCGGACACTGAAGCTTTCTTT
TRBV23-1	.	TRBJ2-4	.	CASSASYQGNIQYF	TGCGCCAGCAGCGCTTCTTACCAGGGAAACATTCAGTACTTC
TRBV19	once	TRBJ2-2	.	CASSIGQANTGELFF	TGTGCCAGTAGTATAGGCCAAGCGAACACCGGGGAGCTGTTTTTT
TRBV21-1	.	TRBJ1-3	.	CASSTLTSTSGNTIYF	TGTGCCAGCAGCACCCTGACAAGTACTTCAGGAAACACCATATATTTT
TRBV28	.	TRBJ2-7	.	CASSLSRFGRSYEQYF	TGTGCCAGCAGTTTGAGTCGCTTTGGACGGTCCTACGAGCAGTACTTC
TRBV6-5	.	TRBJ1-6	.	CASSRRRELRSPLHF	TGTGCCAGCAGTCGCCGACGGGAACTCCGTTCACCCCTCCACTTT
TRBV7-9	once	TRBJ2-2	TRBD2	CASSAMGLAGGSYTGELFF	TGTGCCAGCAGCGCTATGGGACTAGCGGGAGGGTCGTACACCGGGGAGCTGTTTTTT
TRBV18	once	TRBJ1-1	.	CNRGWVVTEAFF	TGTAATCGTGGGTGGGTGGTCACTGAAGCTTTCTTT
TRBV5-6	.	TRBJ2-7	TRBD2	CASSPTGLGYEQYF	TGTGCCAGCAGCCCTACGGGACTAGGTTACGAGCAGTACTTC
TRBV12-5	.	TRBJ2-3	.	CASGQRLEDTQYF	TGTGCTAGTGGTCAAAGACTGGAAGATACGCAGTATTTT
TRBV7-6	.	TRBJ1-5	.	CASSPRTRRVRGDQPQHF	TGTGCCAGCAGCCCGAGGACCCGCAGGGTACGGGGAGATCAGCCCCAGCATTTT
TRBV28	.	TRBJ1-3	.	CASSAPGNGNTIYF	TGTGCCAGCAGTGCCCCAGGGAATGGAAACACCATATATTTT
TRBV4-2	.	TRBJ1-5	.	CASSQPPGGGNQPQHF	TGTGCCAGCAGCCAACCTCCCGGCGGCGGAAATCAGCCCCAGCATTTT
TRBV6-5	.	TRBJ2-3	.	CASSHSRAVEYF	TGTGCCAGCAGTCATTCCCGGGCCGTGGAGTATTTT
TRBV10-2	.	TRBJ1-3	.	CASSERGGNTIYF	TGCGCCAGCAGTGAGCGGGGCGGGAACACCATATATTTT
TRBV9	.	TRBJ2-5	.	CASSDAAGRGETQYF	TGTGCCAGCAGCGACGCAGCGGGGAGGGGGGAGACCCAGTACTTC
TRBV5-1	.	TRBJ2-2	.	CASSLKRPADRGAVF	TGCGCCAGCAGCTTGAAGCGGCCGGCGGACCGGGGAGCTGTTTTT
TRBV7-9	.	TRBJ1-1	.	CASRLLGLIDTEAFF	TGTGCCAGCAGGCTGCTGGGACTAATCGACACTGAAGCTTTCTTT
TRBV19	.	TRBJ2-1	TRBD2	CASSRRRALAGGSSYNEQFF	TGTGCCAGTAGCCGCCGGAGGGCACTAGCGGGTGGTAGCTCCTACAATGAGCAGTTCTTC
TRBV29-1	.	TRBJ2-3	.	CSVAPYTDTQYF	TGCAGCGTGGCCCCATACACAGATACGCAGTATTTT
TRBV30	few	TRBJ1-5	.	CAWGPLDRSNQPQHF	TGTGCCTGGGGGCCTCTCGACAGGAGCAATCAGCCCCAGCATTTT
TRBV6-6	once	TRBJ1-2	TRBD1	CASSYRSWDSINGYTF	TGTGCCAGCAGTTACCGGTCTTGGGACAGTATTAATGGCTACACCTTC
TRBV14	.	TRBJ2-3	TRBD2	CASSKPRLAGGLDTQYF	TGTGCCAGCAGCAAACCCCGACTAGCGGGGGGGCTGGATACGCAGTATTTT
TRBV6-1	.	TRBJ1-5	.	CASTEILEQPQHF	TGTGCCAGCACCGAAATACTAGAACAGCCCCAGCATTTT
TRBV9	.	TRBJ1-6	.	CASSVRENSPLHF	TGTGCCAGCAGCGTCCGGGAGAATTCACCCCTCCACTTT
TRBV6-1	.	TRBJ2-5	.	CASTRLSGQETQYF	TGTGCCAGCACAAGATTGAGCGGACAAGAGACCCAGTACTTC
TRBV2	few	TRBJ1-6	.	CASSGNSPLHF	TGTGCCAGCAGTGGGAATTCACCCCTCCACTTT
TRBV18	.	TRBJ2-1	.	CASSPTREEQFF	TGTGCCAGCTCACCGACCCGGGAGGAGCAGTTCTTC
TRBV5-6	.	TRBJ2-5	.	CASSPGRRGVETQYF	TGTGCCAGCAGCCCAGGTAGGAGGGGCGTTGAGACCCAGTACTTC
TRBV27	.	TRBJ1-2	.	CASSQGGGGGYTF	TGTGCCAGCAGCCAAGGGGGAGGTGGTGGCTACACCTTC
TRBV12-5	.	TRBJ2-7	.	CASGLALVASSYEQYF	TGTGCTAGTGGTTTGGCCCTAGTAGCGAGCTCCTACGAGCAGTACTTC
TRBV6-5	.	TRBJ1-2	TRBD1	CASSQGDRGFYGYTF	TGTGCCAGCAGTCAAGGGGACAGGGGATTCTATGGCTACACCTTC
TRBV19	.	TRBJ2-1	.	CASSPFGGSSYNEQFF	TGTGCCAGTAGTCCTTTTGGGGGGAGCTCCTACAATGAGCAGTTCTTC
TRBV27	.	TRBJ2-7	.	CASSLQDSSYEQYF	TGTGCCAGCAGTTTGCAGGACAGCTCCTACGAGCAGTACTTC
TRBV7-9	.	TRBJ1-6	.	CASSSEANSPLHF	TGTGCCAGCAGCTCGGAAGCGAATTCACCCCTCCACTTT
TRBV2	once	TRBJ2-1	TRBD2	CASRGPAGGSGEQFF	TGTGCCAGCAGGGGCCCAGCGGGGGGGTCTGGTGAGCAGTTCTTC
TRBV7-2	.	TRBJ2-5	.	CASSPRKGLRGETQYF	TGTGCCAGCAGCCCCCGTAAGGGGCTTCGGGGGGAGACCCAGTACTTC
TRBV2	.	TRBJ1-4	TRBD1	CASKGQGAFNEKLFF	TGTGCCAGCAAGGGACAGGGGGCCTTTAATGAAAAACTGTTTTTT